These T cell receptor beta chains were read from a single sample in a study of T cells expressing NK-cell markers. Using the 5' RACE reads, TCRdb records one entry per CDR3 protein without DNA. This sample's table reports 400,000 to 500,000 distinct CDR3 sequences. The sample comprised blood T cells: a sorted CD56 or NKG2C T cell subset, CD4+ or CD8+ T cells, or bulk PBMC T cells (not recorded which). The origin of the receptors is a woman between 18 and 70 years old in good health. The CDR3 runs from the conserved cysteine through the conserved F or W. Each record gives: J gene, V gene, CDR3 protein.

J gene: TRBJ1-6; V gene: TRBV7-3; CDR3 protein: CASRRWDNSPLHF
J gene: TRBJ2-1; V gene: TRBV12-3/TRBV12-4; CDR3 protein: CASSLGAVNEQFF
J gene: TRBJ2-5; V gene: TRBV6-5; CDR3 protein: CASSYGPGKETQYF
J gene: TRBJ2-1; V gene: TRBV20-1; CDR3 protein: CSAPHSGSYNEQFF
J gene: TRBJ2-5; V gene: TRBV7-9; CDR3 protein: CASSLSPSYQETQYF
J gene: TRBJ1-1; V gene: TRBV14; CDR3 protein: CASSSMTTEGNTEAFF
J gene: TRBJ2-3; V gene: TRBV5-4; CDR3 protein: CASSLRLAGIGDTQYF
J gene: TRBJ2-1; V gene: TRBV4-3; CDR3 protein: CASSQVLGGSYNEQFF
J gene: TRBJ2-7; V gene: TRBV19; CDR3 protein: CASSIGVAFTYEQYF
J gene: TRBJ1-2; V gene: TRBV20-1; CDR3 protein: CSARIPGGFGYTF
J gene: TRBJ1-2; V gene: TRBV7-8; CDR3 protein: CASRARATTNYGYTF
J gene: TRBJ2-7; V gene: TRBV28; CDR3 protein: CASSSTGENWEQYF
J gene: TRBJ2-3; V gene: TRBV11-3; CDR3 protein: CASSWGGSTDTQYF
J gene: TRBJ2-1; V gene: TRBV6-2/TRBV6-3; CDR3 protein: CASSTPYNEQFF
J gene: TRBJ2-2; V gene: TRBV18; CDR3 protein: CASSPPWTENTGELFF
J gene: TRBJ2-1; V gene: TRBV3-1; CDR3 protein: CASSPPTGYNEQFF
J gene: TRBJ2-2; V gene: TRBV6-5; CDR3 protein: CASTKSRQGAVTGELFF
J gene: TRBJ2-5; V gene: TRBV7-2; CDR3 protein: CASSRGYTETQYF
J gene: TRBJ2-2; V gene: TRBV20-1; CDR3 protein: CSARGPGERGTGELFF
J gene: TRBJ1-6; V gene: TRBV2; CDR3 protein: CASKRDSHDSPLHF
J gene: TRBJ2-7; V gene: TRBV11-2; CDR3 protein: CASSSSSRDRGSYEQYF
J gene: TRBJ2-1; V gene: TRBV7-2; CDR3 protein: CASSSPSGIEQFF
J gene: TRBJ2-5; V gene: TRBV7-2; CDR3 protein: CASSPGLLHPQETQYF
J gene: TRBJ2-5; V gene: TRBV11-2; CDR3 protein: CASSSYSAGGTQETQYF
J gene: TRBJ2-6; V gene: TRBV29-1; CDR3 protein: CSVSDRAGANVLTF
J gene: TRBJ2-7; V gene: TRBV5-8; CDR3 protein: CASSPETGLFYEQYF
J gene: TRBJ1-4; V gene: TRBV27; CDR3 protein: CASSLSWGGNEKLFF
J gene: TRBJ1-1; V gene: TRBV4-3; CDR3 protein: CASSQGDRDSSEAFF
J gene: TRBJ2-2; V gene: TRBV7-3; CDR3 protein: CASRASGDKNTGELFF
J gene: TRBJ2-7; V gene: TRBV20-1; CDR3 protein: CSARVPGGAYEQYF
J gene: TRBJ2-2; V gene: TRBV5-4; CDR3 protein: CASSLPAGTGELFF
J gene: TRBJ1-1; V gene: TRBV5-1; CDR3 protein: CASSQQASNTEAFF
J gene: TRBJ1-1; V gene: TRBV12-3/TRBV12-4; CDR3 protein: CASSWGPEAFF
J gene: TRBJ1-4; V gene: TRBV15; CDR3 protein: CATSTMGVFSEKLFF
J gene: TRBJ1-5; V gene: TRBV12-3/TRBV12-4; CDR3 protein: CASSYQRNSNQPQHF
J gene: TRBJ2-3; V gene: TRBV4-3; CDR3 protein: CASSQGGGAGSTDTQYF
J gene: TRBJ2-2; V gene: TRBV2; CDR3 protein: CASSEAGFTGELFF
J gene: TRBJ1-2; V gene: TRBV7-3; CDR3 protein: CASSLGGDKDGYTF
J gene: TRBJ2-1; V gene: TRBV4-3; CDR3 protein: CASSRGTSGYNEQFF
J gene: TRBJ1-5; V gene: TRBV7-9; CDR3 protein: CASSRTEGKAGQPQHF
J gene: TRBJ2-5; V gene: TRBV24-1; CDR3 protein: CATSDPGLAGLETQYF
J gene: TRBJ2-7; V gene: TRBV7-2; CDR3 protein: CASSRAGPSYEQYF
J gene: TRBJ2-1; V gene: TRBV12-3/TRBV12-4; CDR3 protein: CASSLGRGSYNEQFF
J gene: TRBJ2-7; V gene: TRBV20-1; CDR3 protein: CSARDGNTGGEQYF
J gene: TRBJ1-3; V gene: TRBV12-3/TRBV12-4; CDR3 protein: CASTRGSGNTIYF
J gene: TRBJ1-4; V gene: TRBV10-3; CDR3 protein: CAIRGTGEKLFF
J gene: TRBJ2-1; V gene: TRBV19; CDR3 protein: CASSIGTGSYNEQFF
J gene: TRBJ2-3; V gene: TRBV5-5; CDR3 protein: CASSLETPQRGYTDTQYF
J gene: TRBJ2-7; V gene: TRBV7-9; CDR3 protein: CASSLQDEQYF
J gene: TRBJ2-3; V gene: TRBV11-2; CDR3 protein: CASSLWLSGGGSTDTQYF
J gene: TRBJ2-7; V gene: TRBV18; CDR3 protein: CASSPGAGTYEQYF